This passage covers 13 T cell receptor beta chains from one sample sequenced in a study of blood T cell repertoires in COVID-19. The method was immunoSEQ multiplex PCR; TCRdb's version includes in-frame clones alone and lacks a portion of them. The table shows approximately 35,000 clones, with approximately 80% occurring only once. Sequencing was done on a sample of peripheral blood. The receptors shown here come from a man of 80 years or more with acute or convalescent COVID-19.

CDR3 amino acids: CASSLGPAQGFNTGELFF. The CDR3 nucleotides read TGCGCCAGCAGCTTGGGGCCGGCACAGGGGTTTAACACCGGGGAGCTGTTTTTT. V and J are TRBV5-1 and TRBJ2-2; 7 nucleotides align to TRBD1. The CDR3 is 18 residues long. J gave up 2 bases and V 0 bases, and 10 bases lay outside the gene matches. Germline V lookup: CDR1 SGHRS, CDR2 YFSETQ. Looking up the rest from reference TRBV5-1 and TRBJ2-2 gives the full variable domain: KAGVTQTPRYLIKTRGQQVTLSCSPISGHRSVSWYQQTPGQGLQFLFEYFSETQRNKGNFPGRFSGRQFSNSRSEMNVSTLELGDSALYLCASSLGPAQGFNTGELFFGEGSRLTVL.

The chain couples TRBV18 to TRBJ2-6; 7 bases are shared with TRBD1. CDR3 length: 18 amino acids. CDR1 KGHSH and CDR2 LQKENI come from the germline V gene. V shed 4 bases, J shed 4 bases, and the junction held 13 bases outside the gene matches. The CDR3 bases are TGTGCCAGCTCACTCAGCCCTCCAGGGGGTGGCGGGGCCAACGTCCTGACTTTC. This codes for CASSLSPPGGGGANVLTF.

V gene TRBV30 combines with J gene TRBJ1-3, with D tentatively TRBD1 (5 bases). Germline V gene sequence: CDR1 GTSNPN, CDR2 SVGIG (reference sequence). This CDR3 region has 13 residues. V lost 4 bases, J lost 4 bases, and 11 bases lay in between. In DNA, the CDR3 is TGTGCCTGGAAGGCAGGGATAGGAAACACCATATATTTT. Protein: CAWKAGIGNTIYF.

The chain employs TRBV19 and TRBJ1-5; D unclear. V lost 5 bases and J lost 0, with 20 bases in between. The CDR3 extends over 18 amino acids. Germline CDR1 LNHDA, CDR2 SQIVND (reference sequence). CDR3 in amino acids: CASSLRGSPRYSNQPQHF. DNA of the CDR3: TGTGCCAGTAGTCTCCGTGGGAGTCCTCGCTATAGCAATCAGCCCCAGCATTTT.

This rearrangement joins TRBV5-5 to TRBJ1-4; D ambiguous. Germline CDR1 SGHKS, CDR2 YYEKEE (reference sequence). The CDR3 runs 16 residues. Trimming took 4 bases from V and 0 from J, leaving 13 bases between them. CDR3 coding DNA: TGTGCCAGCAGCATAAGTCGGGAGGCAACTAATGAAAAACTGTTTTTT. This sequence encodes CASSISREATNEKLFF.

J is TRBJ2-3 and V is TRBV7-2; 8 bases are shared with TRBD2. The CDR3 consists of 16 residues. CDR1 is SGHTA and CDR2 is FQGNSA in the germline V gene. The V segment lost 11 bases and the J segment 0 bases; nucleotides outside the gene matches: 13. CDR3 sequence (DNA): TGTGCCTGCCCGGGGGGGCCATCTCTTAGCACAGATACGCAGTATTTT. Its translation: CACPGGPSLSTDTQYF.

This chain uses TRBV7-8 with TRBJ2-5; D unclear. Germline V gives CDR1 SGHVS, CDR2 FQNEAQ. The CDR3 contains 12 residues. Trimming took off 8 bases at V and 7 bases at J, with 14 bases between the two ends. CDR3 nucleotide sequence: TGTGCCAGCGGCGTAGCCGTCGGGACCCAGTACTTC. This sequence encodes CASGVAVGTQYF.

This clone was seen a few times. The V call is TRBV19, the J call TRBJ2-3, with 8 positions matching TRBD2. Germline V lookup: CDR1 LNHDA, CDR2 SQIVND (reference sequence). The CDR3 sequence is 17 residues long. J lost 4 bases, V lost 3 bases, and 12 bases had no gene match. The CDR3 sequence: CASSINVRGGGADTQYF. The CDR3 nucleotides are TGTGCCAGTAGTATTAATGTCCGGGGGGGTGGCGCAGATACGCAGTATTTT.

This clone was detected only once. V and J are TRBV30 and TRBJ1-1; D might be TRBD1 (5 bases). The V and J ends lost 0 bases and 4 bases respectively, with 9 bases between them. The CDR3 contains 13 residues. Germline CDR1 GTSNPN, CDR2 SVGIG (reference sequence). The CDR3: CAWSVGRGTEAFF. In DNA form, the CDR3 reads TGTGCCTGGAGTGTAGGAAGGGGCACTGAAGCTTTCTTT.

This CDR3 reads CASSFGRDSNTEAFF. Written as DNA, the CDR3 is TGCGCCAGCAGCTTCGGGCGGGACAGTAACACTGAAGCTTTCTTT. V gene TRBV5-1 combines with J gene TRBJ1-1; 7 bases are a match to TRBD1. The CDR3 has 15 residues. Germline V gene lookup returns CDR1 SGHRS and CDR2 YFSETQ. With V trimmed by 2 bases and J by 2 bases, 6 bases remained unmatched.

CDR3 in amino acids: CASIKKGEGEKLFF. The CDR3 bases are TGTGCCAGCATCAAGAAGGGAGAGGGTGAAAAACTGTTTTTT. The rearrangement uses TRBV27 and TRBJ1-4; D unclear. CDR1 MNHEY and CDR2 SMNVEV come from the germline V gene (reference sequence). This CDR3 has 14 residues. The ends were cut back, 7 bases at V and 7 bases at J, with 16 bases in the middle.

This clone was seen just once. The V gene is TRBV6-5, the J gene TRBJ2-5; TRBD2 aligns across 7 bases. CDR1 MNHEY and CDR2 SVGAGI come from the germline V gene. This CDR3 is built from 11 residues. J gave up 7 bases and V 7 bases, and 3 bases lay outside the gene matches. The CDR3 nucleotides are TGTGCCAGCACCACGGGGGGGACCCAGTACTTC. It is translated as CASTTGGTQYF.

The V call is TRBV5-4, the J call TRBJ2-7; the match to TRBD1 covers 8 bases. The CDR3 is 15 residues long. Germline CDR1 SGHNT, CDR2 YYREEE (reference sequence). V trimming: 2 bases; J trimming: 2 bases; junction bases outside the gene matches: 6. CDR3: CASSFDRGQTYEQYF. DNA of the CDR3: TGTGCCAGCAGCTTCGACAGGGGCCAAACCTACGAGCAGTACTTC.